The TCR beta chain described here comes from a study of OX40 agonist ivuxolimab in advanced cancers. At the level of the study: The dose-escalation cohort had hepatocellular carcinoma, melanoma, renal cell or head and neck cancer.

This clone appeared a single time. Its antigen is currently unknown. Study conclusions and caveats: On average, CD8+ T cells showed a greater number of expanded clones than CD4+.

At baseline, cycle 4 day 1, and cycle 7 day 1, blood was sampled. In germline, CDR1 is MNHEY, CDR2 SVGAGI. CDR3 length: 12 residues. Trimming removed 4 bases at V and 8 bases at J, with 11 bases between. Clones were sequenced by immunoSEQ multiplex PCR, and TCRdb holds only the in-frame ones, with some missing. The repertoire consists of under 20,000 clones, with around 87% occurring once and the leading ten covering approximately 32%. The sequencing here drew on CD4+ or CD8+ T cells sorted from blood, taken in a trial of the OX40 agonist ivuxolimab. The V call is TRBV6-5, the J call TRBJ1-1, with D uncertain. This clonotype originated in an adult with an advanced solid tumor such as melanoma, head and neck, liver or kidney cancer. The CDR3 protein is CASSLNPKEAFF. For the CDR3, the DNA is TGTGCCAGCAGTTTAAACCCGAAGGAAGCTTTCTTT.